Shown below are 19 T cell receptor beta chains from a single sample sequenced in a study of PD-L1 blockade in urothelial cancer. Time point specified: peripheral blood 6 weeks after treatment start. TCRdb keeps only in-frame clones here, not all; method: immunoSEQ multiplex PCR. The sample yields tens of thousands of clones, around 85% seen once. The starting material was PBMCs, obtained around atezolizumab (anti-PD-L1) treatment. These receptors were taken from a man aged 50-60 years with urothelial cancer.

The chain is built from TRBV5-1 and TRBJ1-3, with a weak D call TRBD1 (6 bases). CDR3 length equals 15 residues. Trimming removed 0 bases from V and 3 bases from J, with 10 bases in between. Germline assignment: CDR1 SGHRS and CDR2 YFSETQ. The CDR3 spells CASSLDARGGNTIYF. CDR3 coding DNA: TGCGCCAGCAGCTTGGACGCCAGGGGTGGAAACACCATATATTTT.

The chain has TRBV25-1 and TRBJ2-7; TRBD1 matches 10 bases. The V and J ends lost 6 bases and 7 bases, in that order; junction bases with no gene match: 12. This CDR3 is 15 amino acids long. Germline V gene data show CDR1 as MGHDK and CDR2 as SYGVNS. The CDR3 nucleotides read TGTGCCAGCAGGAAGACAGGGGGCGCGACGGGGGAGCAGTACTTC. It specifies CASRKTGGATGEQYF.

The chain couples TRBV6-5 to TRBJ2-1; 11 nucleotides agree with TRBD2. The CDR3 is 16 residues long. Germline assignment: CDR1 MNHEY and CDR2 SVGAGI. V trimming: 4 bases; J trimming: 6 bases; junction bases outside the gene matches: 8. CDR3 in amino acids: CASSWLGTSGPNEQFF. For the CDR3, the DNA is TGTGCCAGCAGTTGGCTAGGGACTAGCGGCCCCAATGAGCAGTTCTTC.

The chain joins TRBV7-6 to TRBJ1-3, with 7 positions matching TRBD1. The trim removed 5 bases at V and 4 bases at J, leaving 11 bases unmatched. The CDR3 extends over 16 amino acids. Germline CDR1 reads SGHVS; CDR2 reads FNYEAQ. The CDR3: CASSLTTGTWGNTIYF. The CDR3 bases are TGTGCCAGCAGCCTAACGACAGGGACATGGGGAAACACCATATATTTT. Drawing the rest from reference TRBV7-6 and TRBJ1-3, the complete variable domain is GAGVSQSPRYKVTKRGQDVALRCDPISGHVSLYWYRQALGQGPEFLTYFNYEAQQDKSGLPNDRFSAERPEGSISTLTIQRTEQRDSAMYRCASSLTTGTWGNTIYFGEGSWLTVV.

V is TRBV12-5 and J is TRBJ2-3, with 8 nucleotides matching TRBD2. Germline CDR1 and CDR2: LGHNT and FRNRAP. The CDR3 is 18 amino acids. Trimming at V came to 0 bases and at J to 5 bases, leaving 13 bases not matched to a gene. Here the CDR3 DNA reads TGTGCTAGTGGTTTGGTACTTTTTGCGGGAGGAGCTAAAGATACGCAGTATTTT. This translates into CASGLVLFAGGAKDTQYF. The full variable domain, completed using reference TRBV12-5 and TRBJ2-3, is DARVTQTPRHKVTEMGQEVTMRCQPILGHNTVFWYRQTMMQGLELLAYFRNRAPLDDSGMPKDRFSAEMPDATLATLKIQPSEPRDSAVYFCASGLVLFAGGAKDTQYFGPGTRLTVL.

This clone came up once. The chain has TRBV19 and TRBJ1-4; 8 bases line up with TRBD1. From germline, CDR1 is LNHDA and CDR2 SQIVND (reference sequence). V shed 9 bases, J shed 2 bases, and the junction held 11 bases outside the gene matches. The CDR3 runs to 16 residues. This chain's CDR3 is CASRGQGTSTNEKLFF. CDR3 nucleotides: TGTGCCAGCCGAGGACAGGGAACTTCGACTAATGAAAAACTGTTTTTT.

The genes are TRBV18 and TRBJ2-7; TRBD2 matches 14 bases. The CDR3 length is 17 residues. V lost 4 bases to trimming and J lost 2 bases; unmatched junction nucleotides: 7. Germline assignment: CDR1 KGHSH and CDR2 LQKENI. The CDR3 DNA follows: TGTGCCAGCTCACGAGGGACTAGCGGGAGACAGCCCTACGAGCAGTACTTC. It translates to CASSRGTSGRQPYEQYF.

V and J are TRBV14 and TRBJ2-5; a possible D gene is TRBD2 (6 bases). The V gene's germline CDR1 is SGHDN and CDR2 FVKESK. The CDR3 contains 13 residues. Trimming stripped 4 bases from V and 4 bases from J, with 10 bases between. Written as DNA, the CDR3 is TGTGCCAGCAGCCCTACTAGCCCAGAGACCCAGTACTTC. It translates to CASSPTSPETQYF.

This sequence joins TRBV10-1 and TRBJ1-1; weak D call: TRBD1 (5 bases). The CDR3 sequence is 13 residues long. The germline V and J ends were trimmed by 4 bases and 6 bases, with 12 bases remaining between them. Germline values: CDR1 WNHNN, CDR2 SYGVQD (reference sequence). CDR3 nucleotides: TGCGCCAGCAGTGTAGCATGGGGGGCTGAAGCTTTCTTT. Protein: CASSVAWGAEAFF.

The rearrangement links TRBV6-1 to TRBJ1-5, with D possibly TRBD1 on 5 matching bases. The CDR3 is made up of 14 amino acids. V was clipped by 10 bases and J by 0 bases, with 13 bases between them. The germline V gene encodes CDR1 MNHNS and CDR2 SASEGT. The CDR3 sequence is CATRQGYSNQPQHF. The CDR3 nucleotides are TGTGCCACCCGGCAGGGCTATAGCAATCAGCCCCAGCATTTT.

V usage is TRBV7-9 and J usage is TRBJ2-1, with TRBD2 identical over 11 bases. Per the germline V gene, CDR1 is SEHNR and CDR2 is FQNEAQ (reference sequence). This CDR3 has 15 residues. V lost 5 bases and J lost 5; bases outside the gene matches: 5. The CDR3: CASSTSGGFNNEQFF. The DNA of the CDR3 is TGTGCCAGCAGCACTAGCGGGGGCTTTAACAATGAGCAGTTCTTC.

In its sample, this clone was seen a few times. The chain carries TRBV11-2 and TRBJ1-6; 7 bases fit TRBD1. V gave up 4 bases and J gave up 7 bases; unmatched junction bases: 4. Germline CDR1 reads SGHAT; CDR2 reads FQNNGV. The CDR3 length is 14 residues. For the CDR3, the DNA is TGTGCCAGCAGCTACACAGGGGAGAATTCACCCCTCCACTTT. Protein sequence: CASSYTGENSPLHF. Drawing the rest from reference TRBV11-2 and TRBJ1-6, the complete variable domain is EAGVAQSPRYKIIEKRQSVAFWCNPISGHATLYWYQQILGQGPKLLIQFQNNGVVDDSQLPKDRFSAERLKGVDSTLKIQPAKLEDSAVYLCASSYTGENSPLHFGNGTRLTVT.

Only a few counts were recorded for this clone. The chain joins TRBV25-1 to TRBJ1-4; D remains unclear. Germline-derived CDR1 and CDR2 are MGHDK and SYGVNS. CDR3 length: 11 amino acids. Trimming left V 9 bases short and J 6 bases short, with 8 bases between. Here the CDR3 reads CASREYEKLFF. The CDR3 DNA reads as TGTGCCAGTCGGGAGTATGAAAAACTGTTTTTT.

This chain joins TRBV5-4 and TRBJ1-1; TRBD1 aligns across 8 bases. This CDR3 is built from 15 residues. The germline V gene has CDR1 SGHNT and CDR2 YYREEE (reference sequence). J lost 1 base, V lost 4 bases, and 6 bases had no gene match. This chain's CDR3 is CASSTRTGSNTEAFF. The CDR3 bases are TGTGCCAGCAGCACACGGACAGGGTCGAACACTGAAGCTTTCTTT.

The V call is TRBV5-8, the J call TRBJ1-2; no firm D call. The V and J ends lost 0 bases and 2 bases respectively, with 8 bases between them. This CDR3 has 14 residues. Germline V lookup: CDR1 SGHTS, CDR2 YDEGEE. CDR3 amino acids: CASSLDPTNYGYTF. The CDR3 region has the DNA TGTGCCAGCAGCTTGGATCCAACAAACTATGGCTACACCTTC.

The genes are TRBV4-3 and TRBJ2-1; 8 nucleotides agree with TRBD2. The length of the CDR3 is 17 residues. V lost 1 base to trimming and J lost 2 bases; unmatched junction nucleotides: 7. In germline, CDR1 is LGHNA, CDR2 YSLEER. The DNA of the CDR3 is TGCGCCAGCAGCCAAGGGTGGGGTAGCGGGACCTACAATGAGCAGTTCTTC. Encoded protein: CASSQGWGSGTYNEQFF.

The V gene is TRBV7-8, the J gene TRBJ2-1, with D unresolved. This CDR3 comprises 12 residues. Germline V CDR1 and CDR2: SGHVS, FQNEAQ. V was cut by 5 bases and J by 7 bases, with 9 bases left in between. The CDR3 DNA sequence: TGTGCCAGCAGCCCCCGACAAAATGAGCAGTTCTTC. Its translation: CASSPRQNEQFF.

V usage is TRBV5-7 and J usage is TRBJ2-7, with 7 bases that match TRBD2. TRBV5-7 is an ORF for which the function is uncertain. Trimming at V came to 4 bases and at J to 4 bases, leaving 5 bases not matched to a gene. There are 13 residues in the CDR3. Here the CDR3 reads CASSPGLLYEQYF. CDR3 coding DNA: TGTGCCAGCAGCCCGGGACTACTTTACGAGCAGTACTTC.

V and J are TRBV2 and TRBJ2-7; D is unresolved. Germline CDR1 SNHLY, CDR2 FYNNEI. CDR3 length: 13 residues. V was trimmed by 4 bases and J by 1 base, leaving 8 bases between them. CDR3 bases: TGTGCCAGCAGTGGTGACACATCCTACGAGCAGTACTTC. Its protein is CASSGDTSYEQYF.